Reported below is one TCR beta chain. What it binds is not known. This specimen includes other DNA sequences encoding the same CDR3. With V trimmed by 3 bases and J by 0 bases, 3 bases remained unmatched. In germline, CDR1 is LNHNV, CDR2 YYDKDF (reference sequence). CDR3 size: 15 residues. TCRdb's copy holds only in-frame clones and misses some; the assay was immunoSEQ multiplex PCR. Among 350,000 to 450,000 clones listed, around 83% were seen once. The data derive from a study of Ad26.COV2.S vaccination and SARS-CoV-2 variants. Overall study results and limits: From the TCR breadth and depth analyses, total T cell responses may have been underestimated.

Treatment here: over 15 received Ad26.COV2.S at low or high dose, single or two shots; about 5 received placebo; per-sample allocation not given. Samples analyzed were those drawn on day 63 after the first vaccine or placebo injection. An adult of 18-55 years in Boston served as donor. The V gene is TRBV15, the J gene TRBJ2-3; 7 nucleotides match TRBD1. The source was peripheral blood, collected in a trial of Ad26.COV2.S vaccine versus placebo. The source of this sequence is a person between 18 and 65 years old who received the Ad26.COV2.S COVID-19 vaccine or a placebo. CDR3 nucleotide sequence: TGTGCCACCAGCAGGGGGACAGTTAGCACAGATACGCAGTATTTT. Its protein product is CATSRGTVSTDTQYF.